The 29 T cell receptor beta chains reported below all come from one sample, sequenced in a study of cytomegalovirus exposure and HLA in healthy donors. Primers included in the PCR were 60 Vbeta and 13 Jbeta primers. Sequencing was performed with immunoSEQ multiplex PCR; in TCRdb, only in-frame clones are kept and a portion is missing. The data contain around 250,000 clones, 70% to 90% of them singletons. Sequencing used PBMCs. These receptors all stem from a woman aged 55 to 70 in good health and CMV-seropositive.

This clone was detected only a few times. The J gene is TRBJ2-3, the V gene TRBV4-1; TRBD2 agrees at 8 bases. V was pared by 0 bases and J by 4 bases, with 6 bases of the junction left unmatched. The CDR3 is 16 residues long. Germline V CDR1 and CDR2: MGHRA, YSYEKL. The CDR3, as DNA: TGCGCCAGCAGCCAAGACCCCGGGAGGGGGTCAGATACGCAGTATTTT. It specifies CASSQDPGRGSDTQYF.

The chain joins TRBV5-1 to TRBJ1-2, with D possibly TRBD1 on 6 matching bases. Trimming took 1 base from V and 0 from J, leaving 13 bases between them. CDR3 length: 16 residues. Germline loops: CDR1 SGHRS, CDR2 YFSETQ. The CDR3 region is CASSLNYQGTNYGYTF. In DNA form, the CDR3 reads TGCGCCAGCAGCTTGAACTATCAGGGGACTAACTATGGCTACACCTTC.

In its sample, this clone was seen a few times. The rearrangement links TRBV9 to TRBJ2-1; a possible D gene is TRBD2 (6 bases). Trimming left V 4 bases short and J 5 bases short, with 13 bases between. Germline-derived CDR1 and CDR2 are SGDLS and YYNGEE. This CDR3 has 14 amino acids. The CDR3 DNA reads TGTGCCAGCAGCCTGTCCGGGACTCACAATGAGCAGTTCTTC. Translation: CASSLSGTHNEQFF.

This clone was counted a few times. The rearrangement links TRBV7-9 to TRBJ2-5; TRBD1 agrees at 9 bases. The assigned J gene may be wrong: the sequence end matches TRBJ2-7 better. The germline V gene encodes CDR1 SEHNR and CDR2 FQNEAQ (reference sequence). The CDR3 covers 15 residues. CDR3 amino acids: CASTTGTGRPYEQYF. For the CDR3, the DNA is TGTGCCAGCACCACGGGGACAGGGAGACCCTACGAGCAGTACTTC.

The gene calls are TRBV27 and TRBJ2-1; a weak D match, TRBD2 (5 bases). The germline CDR1 and CDR2 sequences are MNHEY and SMNVEV (reference sequence). CDR3 length: 14 residues. V dropped 8 bases and J dropped 4 bases, with 15 bases sitting between them. The CDR3 reads CASGREGPYNEQFF. CDR3 bases: TGTGCCAGCGGGCGCGAGGGCCCGTACAATGAGCAGTTCTTC.

Only a few counts were recorded for this clone. The chain employs TRBV5-1 and TRBJ2-1, with 9 nucleotides matching TRBD1. The CDR3 sequence is 13 residues long. Germline V gene sequence: CDR1 SGHRS, CDR2 YFSETQ. Trimming removed 4 bases from V and 8 bases from J; junction bases left unmatched: 4. CDR3 nucleotides: TGCGCCAGCAGCGTCGGGACAGGGCATGAGCAGTTCTTC. Translation gives CASSVGTGHEQFF.

J is TRBJ1-6 and V is TRBV15; D remains ambiguous. CDR3 length equals 13 residues. V dropped 0 bases and J dropped 9 bases, with 6 bases sitting between them. Germline CDR1 and CDR2: LNHNV and YYDKDF (reference sequence). This CDR3 reads CATSRDSSSPLHF. CDR3 coding DNA: TGTGCCACCAGCAGAGATAGTTCTTCACCCCTCCACTTT.

The chain joins TRBV28 to TRBJ1-1; 7 bases match TRBD1. The CDR3 is made up of 14 amino acids. Losses at the gene ends were 3 bases for V and 3 bases for J; bases not matched to a gene: 4. The germline CDR1 and CDR2 sequences are MDHEN and SYDVKM. The chain's CDR3 is CASSFEGAYTEAFF. The CDR3 DNA reads TGTGCCAGCAGTTTCGAGGGGGCGTACACTGAAGCTTTCTTT.

In this sample, this clone turned up a few times. The V and J genes are TRBV19 and TRBJ1-2, with D unresolved. The CDR3 runs 13 residues. Trimming pared 2 bases from V and 8 bases from J, leaving 12 bases between. Per the germline V gene, CDR1 is LNHDA and CDR2 is SQIVND (reference sequence). CDR3: CASSIYGVDGYTF. In DNA form, the CDR3 reads TGTGCCAGTAGTATATACGGGGTCGACGGCTACACCTTC.

This clone was seen a single time. The chain combines TRBV19 with TRBJ1-5, with D perhaps matching TRBD1 (6 bases). The V gene lost 6 bases and the J gene lost 0 bases, with 15 bases spanning the gap. The CDR3 has 16 amino acids. The germline gives CDR1 LNHDA, CDR2 SQIVND (reference sequence). The CDR3: CASSPRGRYSNQPQHF. The CDR3 region has the DNA TGTGCCAGTAGCCCCAGGGGACGTTATAGCAATCAGCCCCAGCATTTT.

The V call is TRBV25-1, the J call TRBJ2-2; D not certain. Germline V gene data show CDR1 as MGHDK and CDR2 as SYGVNS. CDR3 size: 14 residues. Deletions cut 6 bases from V and 1 base from J, with 9 bases between. CDR3 DNA sequence: TGTGCCAGCAGACTGACACAGAACACCGGGGAGCTGTTTTTT. This translates into CASRLTQNTGELFF.

The genes are TRBV10-2 and TRBJ1-1; D not certain. Germline values: CDR1 WSHSY, CDR2 SAAADI. With 8 bases removed from V and 5 bases from J, the gap between germline ends came to 12 bases. The CDR3 consists of 12 residues. The DNA of the CDR3 is TGCGCCAGCGGCGAGGCTGGAACTGAAGCTTTCTTT. This codes for CASGEAGTEAFF.

V and J are TRBV30 and TRBJ2-3; TRBD2 agrees at 11 bases. Germline assignment: CDR1 GTSNPN and CDR2 SVGIG (reference sequence). After removal of 3 bases from V and 3 bases from J, the junction contained 5 bases not matched to a gene. The CDR3 loop spans 15 amino acids. CDR3 DNA sequence: TGTGCCTGGAGAGCCCGACTAGCGGGGACAGATACGCAGTATTTT. Its translation: CAWRARLAGTDTQYF. The whole variable domain, remainder taken from reference TRBV30 and TRBJ2-3, is SQTIHQWPATLVQPVGSPLSLECTVEGTSNPNLYWYRQAAGRGLQLLFYSVGIGQISSEVPQNLSASRPQDRQFILSSKKLLLSDSGFYLCAWRARLAGTDTQYFGPGTRLTVL.

The J gene is TRBJ1-3, the V gene TRBV7-9, with D possibly TRBD1 on 5 matching bases. This CDR3 has 15 residues. The V gene's germline CDR1 is SEHNR and CDR2 FQNEAQ (reference sequence). V lost 5 bases, J lost 1 base, and 12 bases lay in between. The CDR3 bases are TGTGCCAGCAGCCCGCACCCAGGGTCTGGAAACACCATATATTTT. Translation: CASSPHPGSGNTIYF.

This chain uses TRBV19 with TRBJ2-5; weak D call: TRBD2 (6 bases). Germline V gene sequence: CDR1 LNHDA, CDR2 SQIVND (reference sequence). The CDR3 spans 14 residues. Trimming took off 7 bases at V and 4 bases at J, with 16 bases between the two ends. The CDR3 DNA is TGTGCCAGTACCTCAGATCAGGGAGGAGAGACCCAGTACTTC. The encoded protein is CASTSDQGGETQYF.

The gene calls are TRBV7-2 and TRBJ2-7; possibly TRBD1 for D (6 bases). This CDR3 region has 13 residues. The V and J ends lost 3 bases and 3 bases respectively, with 9 bases between them. Germline CDR1 is SGHTA and CDR2 is FQGNSA. CDR3 in DNA: TGTGCCAGCAGCTTGGGACATCGCTACGAGCAGTACTTC. This gives the protein CASSLGHRYEQYF.

This clone was seen only once. This chain links TRBV7-2 with TRBJ2-1; D remains unclear. Germline V gene sequence: CDR1 SGHTA, CDR2 FQGNSA. Trimming left V 3 bases short and J 8 bases short, with 11 bases between. The CDR3 extends over 13 amino acids. CDR3 bases: TGTGCCAGCAGCTTGGCCTCCCCTGATGAGCAGTTCTTC. Encoded protein: CASSLASPDEQFF.

This clone was observed a single time. The J gene is TRBJ2-1, the V gene TRBV25-1, with TRBD2 matching 7 bases. The CDR3 spans 15 residues. The trim removed 6 bases at V and 4 bases at J, leaving 9 bases unmatched. In germline, CDR1 is MGHDK, CDR2 SYGVNS. The CDR3 protein is CASSRGTTLYNEQFF. The DNA for the CDR3 is TGTGCCAGCAGCCGTGGGACTACCCTTTACAATGAGCAGTTCTTC.

The chain has TRBV7-9 and TRBJ1-2; the match to TRBD1 covers 8 bases. V dropped 7 bases and J dropped 4; count of bases not matched to a gene: 8. CDR3 size: 14 residues. The germline CDR1 and CDR2 sequences are SEHNR and FQNEAQ (reference sequence). The CDR3, as DNA: TGTGCCAGCAACCCTGGGACAGGAACCTATGGCTACACCTTC. This gives the protein CASNPGTGTYGYTF. Full variable domain (outside the CDR3, taken from reference TRBV7-9 and TRBJ1-2): DTGVSQNPRHKITKRGQNVTFRCDPISEHNRLYWYRQTLGQGPEFLTYFQNEAQLEKSRLLSDRFSAERPKGSFSTLEIQRTEQGDSAMYLCASNPGTGTYGYTFGSGTRLTVV.

This clone was seen just once. This sequence joins TRBV2 and TRBJ1-5; 7 bases line up with TRBD1. The CDR3 spans 14 residues. With V trimmed by 6 bases and J by 4 bases, 6 bases remained unmatched. The germline V gene has CDR1 SNHLY and CDR2 FYNNEI. CDR3 residues: CASRVTGVNQPQHF. The CDR3 DNA reads as TGTGCCAGCAGGGTTACAGGGGTTAATCAGCCCCAGCATTTT.

This chain joins TRBV28 and TRBJ2-5, with 9 bases that match TRBD1. With V trimmed by 4 bases and J by 5 bases, 5 bases remained unmatched. CDR1 MDHEN and CDR2 SYDVKM come from the germline V gene. CDR3 length: 14 amino acids. The CDR3 reads CASSSQGAGETQYF. As DNA, the CDR3 is TGTGCCAGCAGTTCACAGGGGGCCGGCGAGACCCAGTACTTC.

V and J are TRBV7-9 and TRBJ1-1, with TRBD1 matching 9 bases. This CDR3 spans 13 amino acids. Germline V gene sequence: CDR1 SEHNR, CDR2 FQNEAQ (reference sequence). Trimming at V came to 11 bases and at J to 5 bases, leaving 9 bases not matched to a gene. The CDR3 sequence: CACPGQGRTEAFF. For the CDR3, the DNA is TGTGCCTGCCCGGGACAGGGTAGGACTGAAGCTTTCTTT.

The V and J genes are TRBV5-4 and TRBJ1-2, with 7 nucleotides matching TRBD1. The length of the CDR3 is 14 residues. The V gene end was trimmed by 2 bases and the J gene end by 2 bases; junction bases not matched to a gene: 3. The germline V gene encodes CDR1 SGHNT and CDR2 YYREEE (reference sequence). This CDR3 reads CASSFQGENYGYTF. DNA of the CDR3: TGTGCCAGCAGCTTCCAGGGGGAGAACTATGGCTACACCTTC. The variable domain in full, completed from reference TRBV5-4 and TRBJ1-2, reads ETGVTQSPTHLIKTRGQQVTLRCSSQSGHNTVSWYQQALGQGPQFIFQYYREEENGRGNFPPRFSGLQFPNYSSELNVNALELDDSALYLCASSFQGENYGYTFGSGTRLTVV.

This chain connects TRBV29-1 to TRBJ1-1; D is possibly TRBD1 (5 bases). Trimming shortened V by 7 bases and J by 6 bases, and 15 bases separated the two germline ends. Germline values: CDR1 SQVTM, CDR2 ANQGSEA. This CDR3 spans 12 amino acids. The CDR3 DNA is TGCAGCGCGGGCCGGGGGAGAGCTGAAGCTTTCTTT. As protein: CSAGRGRAEAFF. The complete variable domain, with remaining parts taken from reference TRBV29-1 and TRBJ1-1, reads SAVISQKPSRDICQRGTSLTIQCQVDSQVTMMFWYRQQPGQSLTLIATANQGSEATYESGFVIDKFPISRPNLTFSTLTVSNMSPEDSSIYLCSAGRGRAEAFFGQGTRLTVV.

DNA for the CDR3: TGCGCCAGCAGTGAATCGGTCCATGAGCAGTTCTTC. As protein: CASSESVHEQFF. J is TRBJ2-1 and V is TRBV10-1; D gene uncertain. The CDR3 runs 12 residues. Germline CDR1 reads WNHNN; CDR2 reads SYGVQD (reference sequence). V was pared by 3 bases and J by 8 bases, with 8 bases between.

The rearrangement joins TRBV19 to TRBJ1-3; no definite D call. This CDR3 is 14 amino acids long. Germline loops: CDR1 LNHDA, CDR2 SQIVND (reference sequence). V was trimmed by 0 bases and J by 3 bases, leaving 6 bases between them. CDR3 DNA sequence: TGTGCCAGTAGTATAGATCTATTTGGAAACACCATATATTTT. This encodes CASSIDLFGNTIYF.

This chain joins TRBV5-4 and TRBJ2-7; 8 bases agree with TRBD2. J was trimmed by 0 bases and V by 2 bases; bases with no gene match: 4. Per the germline V gene, CDR1 is SGHNT and CDR2 is YYREEE (reference sequence). This CDR3 comprises 15 residues. CDR3 region: CASSLGTSGSYEQYF. DNA of the CDR3: TGTGCCAGCAGCTTAGGTACTAGCGGCTCCTACGAGCAGTACTTC.

The count of this clone is one. The chain combines TRBV5-1 with TRBJ1-2; TRBD1 is a possible D gene (6 bases). Deletions cut 4 bases from V and 8 bases from J, with 15 bases between. Germline loops: CDR1 SGHRS, CDR2 YFSETQ. There are 13 residues in the CDR3. The CDR3 loop reads CASSGGLSDGYTF. Written as DNA, the CDR3 is TGCGCCAGCAGCGGGGGCCTGAGTGACGGCTACACCTTC.

This chain links TRBV5-6 with TRBJ2-7, with D tentatively TRBD1 (6 bases). Trimming left V 2 bases short and J 2 bases short, with 11 bases between. Germline V gene data show CDR1 as SGHDT and CDR2 as YYEEEE. The CDR3 length is 14 residues. CDR3 nucleotide sequence: TGTGCCAGCAGCTTCGAGGACAGCACCTACGAGCAGTACTTC. Its protein product is CASSFEDSTYEQYF.